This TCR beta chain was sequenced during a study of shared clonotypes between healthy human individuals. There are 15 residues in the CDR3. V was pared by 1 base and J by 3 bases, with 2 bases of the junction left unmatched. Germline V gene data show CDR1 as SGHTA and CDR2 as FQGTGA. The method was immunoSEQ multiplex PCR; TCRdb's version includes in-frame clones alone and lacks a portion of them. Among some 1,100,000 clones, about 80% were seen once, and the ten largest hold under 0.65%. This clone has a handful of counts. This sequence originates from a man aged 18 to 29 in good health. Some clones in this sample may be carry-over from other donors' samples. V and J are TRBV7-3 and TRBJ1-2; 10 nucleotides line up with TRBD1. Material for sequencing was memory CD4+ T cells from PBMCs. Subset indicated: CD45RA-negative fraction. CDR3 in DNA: TGTGCCAGCAGCTTAAGAGGGACAGGGGACTATGGCTACACCTTC. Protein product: CASSLRGTGDYGYTF.